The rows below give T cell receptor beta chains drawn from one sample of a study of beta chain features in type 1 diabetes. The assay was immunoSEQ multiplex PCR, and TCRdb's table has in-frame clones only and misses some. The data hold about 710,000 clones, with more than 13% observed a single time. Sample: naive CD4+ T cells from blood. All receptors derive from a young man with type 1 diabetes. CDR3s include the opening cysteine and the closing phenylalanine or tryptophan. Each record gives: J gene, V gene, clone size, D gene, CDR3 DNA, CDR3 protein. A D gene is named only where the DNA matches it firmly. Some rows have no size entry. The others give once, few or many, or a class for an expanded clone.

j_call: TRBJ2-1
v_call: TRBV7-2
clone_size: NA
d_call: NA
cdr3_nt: TGTGCCAGCAGCCCTGGGGGGCCCATTGAGCAGTTCTTC
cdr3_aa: CASSPGGPIEQFF

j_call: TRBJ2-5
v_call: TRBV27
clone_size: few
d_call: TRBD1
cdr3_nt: TGTGCCAGCAGGAGGACAGGGGCCCGGGGAGAGACCCAGTACTTC
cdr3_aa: CASRRTGARGETQYF

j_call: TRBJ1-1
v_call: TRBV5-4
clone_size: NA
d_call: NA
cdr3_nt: TGTGCCAGCAGCTTCGGGGGAGTATCGAACACTGAAGCTTTCTTT
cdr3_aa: CASSFGGVSNTEAFF

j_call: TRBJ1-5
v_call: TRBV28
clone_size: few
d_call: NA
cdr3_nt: TGTGCCAGCAGTTTTGGCGATCGGAGCAATCAGCCCCAGCATTTT
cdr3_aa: CASSFGDRSNQPQHF

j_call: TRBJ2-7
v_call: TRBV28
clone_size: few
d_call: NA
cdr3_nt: TGTGCCAGCTACGGTGGAACCGCTTTCTACGAGCAGTACTTC
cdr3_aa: CASYGGTAFYEQYF

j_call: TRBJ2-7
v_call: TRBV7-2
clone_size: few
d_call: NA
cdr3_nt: TGTGCCAGCAGCTTAGCGTCGGGACGGTACTACGAGCAGTACTTC
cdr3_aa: CASSLASGRYYEQYF

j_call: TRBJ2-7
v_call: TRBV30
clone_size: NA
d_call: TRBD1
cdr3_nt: TGTGCCTGGAGTGAATACGGACAGGGCGCAAACCCATCCTACGAGCAGTACTTC
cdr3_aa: CAWSEYGQGANPSYEQYF

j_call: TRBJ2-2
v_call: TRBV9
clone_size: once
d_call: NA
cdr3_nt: TGTGCCAGCAGCGTGGAGGGTTGGGGGGCAAACGGGGAGCTGTTTTTT
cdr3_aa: CASSVEGWGANGELFF

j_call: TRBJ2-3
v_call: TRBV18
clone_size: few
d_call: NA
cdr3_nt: TGTGCCAGCTCACCAAGTAACAGGACTAGCACAGATACGCAGTATTTT
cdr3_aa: CASSPSNRTSTDTQYF

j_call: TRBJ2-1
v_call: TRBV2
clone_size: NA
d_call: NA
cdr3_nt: TGTGCCAGCAGTTTCGCGGAGGGGAGTGAGCAGTTCTTC
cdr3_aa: CASSFAEGSEQFF